This TCR beta chain is drawn from a study of shared clonotypes between healthy human individuals. Authors' methods: For the immunoSEQ data, sequences were junction-only without quality scores, so filtering differed. The table came from immunoSEQ multiplex PCR; TCRdb's copy has only in-frame clones and leaves some out. From that table come the V and J calls and clone size; the DNA was used to work out D and trimming. This table holds under 1 million clones, about 96% found once. Notes on this clone: What it binds is unknown.

Study-wide points: The sharing of roughly 5% of naive CD4 clonotypes was seen across several donors.

Naive CD8 cells lacked CD45RO, underwent positive selection for CCR7 and left out terminally differentiated effector memory CD45RA+ cells. CDR1 SEHNR and CDR2 FQNEAQ come from the germline V gene (reference sequence). V lost 5 bases and J lost 4; bases outside the gene matches: 9. This CDR3 region has 15 residues. The sequencing sample was made of naive CD8+ T cells sorted from blood. This sequence originates from a young man in good health. This sequence joins TRBV7-9 and TRBJ1-1; TRBD1 agrees at 8 bases. In DNA form, the CDR3 reads TGTGCCAGCAGCACTTGGACAGGGCGAGCCACTGAAGCTTTCTTT. This encodes CASSTWTGRATEAFF.